This TCR beta chain stems from a study of beta chain features in type 1 diabetes. Study conclusions and caveats: There was a moderate but significant shortening of TCRB CDR3s in all four CD4+ subsets of Type 1 diabetes patients. Junctions at VDJ sites from type 1 diabetes patients had fewer insertions and more deletions.

CD4+ naive, central memory, regulatory and stem cell-like memory subsets were isolated by sorting on CD45RO/CCR7/CD25/CD127/CD95/CD27. The investigators reverse transcribed all of the isolated RNA, so they sequenced expressed TCRB transcripts. Approximately 3.6 million reads per sample on average were obtained from naive, central memory and regulatory T cell samples. The data were produced by immunoSEQ multiplex PCR, yet TCRdb's version contains in-frame clones alone and is incomplete. The repertoire consists of 450,000 or so clones, with around 10% occurring once and the leading ten covering over 0.035%. Regarding this clone: Its specificity is unknown.

Per the germline V gene, CDR1 is SGHTA and CDR2 is FQGNSA. This CDR3 spans 13 amino acids. Trimming pared 4 bases from V and 4 bases from J, leaving 10 bases between. Sequencing was carried out using naive CD4+ T cells from blood. The V gene is TRBV7-2, the J gene TRBJ2-5; maybe TRBD2 (6 bases). The TCR originated in a young woman in good health. The CDR3 spells CASSSTSRETQYF. Here the CDR3 DNA reads TGTGCCAGCAGCTCCACTAGCCGAGAGACCCAGTACTTC. Variable domain in full (rest from reference TRBV7-2 and TRBJ2-5): GAGVSQSPSNKVTEKGKDVELRCDPISGHTALYWYRQSLGQGLEFLIYFQGNSAPDKSGLPSDRFSAERTGGSVSTLTIQRTQQEDSAVYLCASSSTSRETQYFGPGTRLLVL.